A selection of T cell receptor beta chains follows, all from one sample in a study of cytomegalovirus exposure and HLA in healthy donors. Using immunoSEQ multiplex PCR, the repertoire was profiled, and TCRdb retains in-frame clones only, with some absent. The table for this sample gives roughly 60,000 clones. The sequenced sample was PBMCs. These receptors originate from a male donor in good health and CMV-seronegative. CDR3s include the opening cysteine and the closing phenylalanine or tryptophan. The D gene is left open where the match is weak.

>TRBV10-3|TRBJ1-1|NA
CAISDSMNTEAFF
TGTGCCATCAGTGACAGTATGAACACTGAAGCTTTCTTT
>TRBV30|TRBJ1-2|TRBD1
CAWSPGTEFGYTF
TGTGCCTGGAGTCCCGGGACAGAGTTTGGCTACACCTTC
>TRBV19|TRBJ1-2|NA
CASSMPGRNYGYTF
TGTGCCAGTAGTATGCCAGGGCGTAACTATGGCTACACCTTC
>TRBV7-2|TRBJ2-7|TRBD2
CASSLGGRSDEQYF
TGTGCCAGCAGCTTAGGCGGGAGGTCGGACGAGCAGTACTTC
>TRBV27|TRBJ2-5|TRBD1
CASSFLERGQETQYF
TGTGCCAGCAGTTTTTTAGAAAGGGGGCAGGAGACCCAGTACTTC
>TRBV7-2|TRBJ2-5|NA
CASSLARQETQYF
TGTGCCAGCAGCTTAGCGCGCCAAGAGACCCAGTACTTC
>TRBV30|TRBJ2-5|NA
CAWSARAAGETQYF
TGTGCCTGGAGTGCCCGGGCCGCGGGGGAGACCCAGTACTTC
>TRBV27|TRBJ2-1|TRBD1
CASSFRQGKGNEQFF
TGTGCCAGCAGTTTCCGACAGGGGAAAGGGAATGAGCAGTTCTTC
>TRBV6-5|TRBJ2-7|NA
CASSPGTYEQYF
TGTGCCAGCAGCCCCGGGACCTACGAGCAGTACTTC
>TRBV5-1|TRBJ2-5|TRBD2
CASSWSGAPGETQYF
TGCGCCAGCAGCTGGAGCGGGGCCCCCGGAGAGACCCAGTACTTC
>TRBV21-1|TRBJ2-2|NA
CASSRTGRRPGELFF
TGTGCCAGCAGCCGGACAGGGAGGAGACCCGGGGAGCTGTTTTTT
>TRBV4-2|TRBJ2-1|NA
CASSSRDGNEQFF
TGTGCCAGCAGCTCCCGGGATGGCAATGAGCAGTTCTTC
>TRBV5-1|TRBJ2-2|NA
CASSRNREGWTGELFF
TGCGCCAGCAGCAGGAACAGGGAGGGGTGGACCGGGGAGCTGTTTTTT
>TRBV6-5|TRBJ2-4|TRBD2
CASSYSGGVGNIQYF
TGTGCCAGCAGTTACTCCGGGGGGGTGGGAAACATTCAGTACTTC
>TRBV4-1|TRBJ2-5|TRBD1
CASSPIMDRAEETQYF
TGCGCCAGCAGCCCGATTATGGACAGGGCTGAGGAGACCCAGTACTTC
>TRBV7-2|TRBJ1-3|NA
CASSSDRSSGNTIYF
TGTGCCAGCAGCTCCGACAGGAGCTCTGGAAACACCATATATTTT
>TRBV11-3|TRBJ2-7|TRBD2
CASSPGLAESCEQYF
TGTGCCAGCAGCCCTGGACTAGCGGAATCTTGCGAGCAGTACTTC
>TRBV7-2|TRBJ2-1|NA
CASKMVVRANEQFF
TGTGCCAGCAAAATGGTTGTGAGGGCCAATGAGCAGTTCTTC
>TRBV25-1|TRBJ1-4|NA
CASSEYRGTNEKLFF
TGTGCCAGCAGTGAATATCGGGGGACCAATGAAAAACTGTTTTTT
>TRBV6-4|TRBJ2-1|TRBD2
CASSDSSGGDNEQFF
TGTGCCAGCAGTGACTCTAGCGGGGGGGACAATGAGCAGTTCTTC
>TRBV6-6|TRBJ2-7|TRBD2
CASSSGTKFSYEQYF
TGTGCCAGCAGTTCCGGGACTAAATTCTCCTACGAGCAGTACTTC
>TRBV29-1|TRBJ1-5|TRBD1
CSARQGNQPQHF
TGCAGCGCTCGACAGGGAAATCAGCCCCAGCATTTT
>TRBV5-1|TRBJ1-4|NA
CASSLRAGADEKLFF
TGCGCCAGCAGCTTGAGGGCGGGGGCCGATGAAAAACTGTTTTTT
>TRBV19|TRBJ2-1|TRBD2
CASSIGTSGMQFF
TGTGCCAGTAGTATTGGGACTAGCGGGATGCAGTTCTTC
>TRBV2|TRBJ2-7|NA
CASGLHPSYEQYF
TGTGCCAGCGGGCTTCACCCATCCTACGAGCAGTACTTC
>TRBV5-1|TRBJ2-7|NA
CASRTDSIYEQYF
TGCGCCAGCAGGACAGACAGTATCTACGAGCAGTACTTC
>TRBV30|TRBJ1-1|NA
CAWSLGRRNTEAFF
TGTGCCTGGAGTTTGGGCAGACGGAACACTGAAGCTTTCTTT
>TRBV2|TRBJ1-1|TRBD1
CASSPETGDTEAFF
TGTGCCAGCAGCCCTGAGACAGGGGATACTGAAGCTTTCTTT
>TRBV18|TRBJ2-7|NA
CASSPGLAEAYEQYF
TGTGCCAGCTCACCAGGGTTAGCGGAAGCATACGAGCAGTACTTC
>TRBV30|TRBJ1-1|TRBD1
CAWSQQGNTEDFF
TGTGCCTGGAGTCAACAGGGGAACACTGAAGATTTCTTT
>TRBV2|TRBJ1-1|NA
CASSVEGNTEAFF
TGTGCCAGCAGTGTAGAGGGGAACACTGAAGCTTTCTTT
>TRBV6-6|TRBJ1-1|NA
CASSPYKSGNTEAFF
TGTGCCAGCAGTCCATATAAATCCGGGAACACTGAAGCTTTCTTT
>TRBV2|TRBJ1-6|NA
CASRRESENSPLHF
TGTGCCAGCCGCCGGGAAAGCGAGAATTCACCCCTACACTTT
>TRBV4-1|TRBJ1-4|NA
CASSQGGTREEKLFF
TGCGCCAGCAGCCAAGGAGGGACAAGGGAGGAAAAACTGTTTTTT
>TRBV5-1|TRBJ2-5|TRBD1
CASSWGTDQETQYF
TGCGCCAGCAGCTGGGGGACAGACCAAGAGACCCAGTACTTC
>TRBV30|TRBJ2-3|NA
CAWSARGRARDTQYF
TGTGCCTGGAGTGCGAGGGGGAGGGCCAGAGATACGCAGTATTTT
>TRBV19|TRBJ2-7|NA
CASSIASSYEQYF
TGTGCCAGTAGTATAGCGAGCTCCTACGAGCAGTACTTC
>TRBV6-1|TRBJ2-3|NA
CASRGDTSTDTQYF
TGTGCCAGCAGAGGGGATACGAGCACAGATACGCAGTATTTT
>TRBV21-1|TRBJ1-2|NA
CASSPPRRVYYGYTF
TGTGCCAGCAGCCCCCCCCGTCGGGTCTACTATGGCTACACCTTC
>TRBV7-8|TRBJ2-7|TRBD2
CASSQWTSGMDEQYF
TGTGCCAGCAGCCAATGGACTAGCGGGATGGACGAGCAGTACTTC